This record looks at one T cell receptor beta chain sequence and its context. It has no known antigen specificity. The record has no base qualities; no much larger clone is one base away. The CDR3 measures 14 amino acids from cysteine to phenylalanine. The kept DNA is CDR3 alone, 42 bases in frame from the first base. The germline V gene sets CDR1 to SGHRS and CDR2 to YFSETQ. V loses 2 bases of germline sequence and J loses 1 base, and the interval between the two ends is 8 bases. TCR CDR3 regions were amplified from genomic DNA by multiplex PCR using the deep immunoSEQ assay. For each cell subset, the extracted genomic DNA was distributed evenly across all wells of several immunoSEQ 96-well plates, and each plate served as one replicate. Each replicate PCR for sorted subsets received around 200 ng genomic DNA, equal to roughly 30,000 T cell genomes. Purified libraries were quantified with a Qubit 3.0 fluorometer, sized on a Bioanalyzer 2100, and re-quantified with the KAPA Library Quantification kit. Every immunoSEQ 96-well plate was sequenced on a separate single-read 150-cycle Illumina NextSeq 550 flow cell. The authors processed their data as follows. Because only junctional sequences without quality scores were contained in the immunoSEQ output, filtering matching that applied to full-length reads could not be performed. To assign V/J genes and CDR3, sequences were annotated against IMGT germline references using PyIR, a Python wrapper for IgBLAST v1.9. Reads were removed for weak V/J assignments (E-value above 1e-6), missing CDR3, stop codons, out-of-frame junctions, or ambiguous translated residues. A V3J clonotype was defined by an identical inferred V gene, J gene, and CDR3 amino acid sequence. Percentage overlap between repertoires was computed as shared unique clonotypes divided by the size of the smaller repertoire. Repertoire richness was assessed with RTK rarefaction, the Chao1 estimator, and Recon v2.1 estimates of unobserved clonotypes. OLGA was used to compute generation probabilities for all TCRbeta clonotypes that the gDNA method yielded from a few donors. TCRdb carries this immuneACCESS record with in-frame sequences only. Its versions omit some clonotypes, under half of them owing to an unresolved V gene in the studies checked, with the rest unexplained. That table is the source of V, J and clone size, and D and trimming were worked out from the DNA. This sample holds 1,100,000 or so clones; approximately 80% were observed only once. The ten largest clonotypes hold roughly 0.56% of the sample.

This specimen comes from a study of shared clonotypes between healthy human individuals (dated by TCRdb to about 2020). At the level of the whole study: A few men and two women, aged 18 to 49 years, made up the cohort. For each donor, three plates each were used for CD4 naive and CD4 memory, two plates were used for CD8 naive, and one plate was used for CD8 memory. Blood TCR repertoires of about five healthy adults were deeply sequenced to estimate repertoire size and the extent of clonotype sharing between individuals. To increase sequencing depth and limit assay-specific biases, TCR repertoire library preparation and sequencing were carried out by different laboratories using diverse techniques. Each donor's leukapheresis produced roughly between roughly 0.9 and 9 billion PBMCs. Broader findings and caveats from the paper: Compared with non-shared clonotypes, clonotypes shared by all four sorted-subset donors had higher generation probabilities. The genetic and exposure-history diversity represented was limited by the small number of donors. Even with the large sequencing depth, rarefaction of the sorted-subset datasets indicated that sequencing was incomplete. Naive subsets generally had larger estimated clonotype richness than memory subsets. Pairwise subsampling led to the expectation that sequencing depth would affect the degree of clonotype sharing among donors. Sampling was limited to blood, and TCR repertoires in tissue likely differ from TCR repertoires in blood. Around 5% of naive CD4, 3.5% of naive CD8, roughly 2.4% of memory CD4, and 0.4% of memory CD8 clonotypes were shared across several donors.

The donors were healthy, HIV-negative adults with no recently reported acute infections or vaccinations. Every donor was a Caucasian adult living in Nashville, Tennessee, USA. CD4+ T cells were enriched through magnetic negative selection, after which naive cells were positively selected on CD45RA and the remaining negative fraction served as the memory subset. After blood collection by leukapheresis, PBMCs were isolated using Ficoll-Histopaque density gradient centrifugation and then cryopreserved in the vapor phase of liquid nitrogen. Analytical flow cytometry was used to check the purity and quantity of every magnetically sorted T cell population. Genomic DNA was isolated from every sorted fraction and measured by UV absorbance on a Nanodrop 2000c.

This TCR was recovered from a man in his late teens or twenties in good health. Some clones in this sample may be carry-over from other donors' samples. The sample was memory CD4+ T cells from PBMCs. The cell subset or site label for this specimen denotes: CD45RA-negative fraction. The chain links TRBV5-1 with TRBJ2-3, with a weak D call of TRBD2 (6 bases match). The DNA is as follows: TGCGCCAGCAGCTTTATAGCGGGCACAGATACGCAGTATTTT. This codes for CASSFIAGTDTQYF. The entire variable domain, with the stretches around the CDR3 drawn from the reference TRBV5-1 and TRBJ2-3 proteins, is KAGVTQTPRYLIKTRGQQVTLSCSPISGHRSVSWYQQTPGQGLQFLFEYFSETQRNKGNFPGRFSGRQFSNSRSEMNVSTLELGDSALYLCASSFIAGTDTQYFGPGTRLTVL.